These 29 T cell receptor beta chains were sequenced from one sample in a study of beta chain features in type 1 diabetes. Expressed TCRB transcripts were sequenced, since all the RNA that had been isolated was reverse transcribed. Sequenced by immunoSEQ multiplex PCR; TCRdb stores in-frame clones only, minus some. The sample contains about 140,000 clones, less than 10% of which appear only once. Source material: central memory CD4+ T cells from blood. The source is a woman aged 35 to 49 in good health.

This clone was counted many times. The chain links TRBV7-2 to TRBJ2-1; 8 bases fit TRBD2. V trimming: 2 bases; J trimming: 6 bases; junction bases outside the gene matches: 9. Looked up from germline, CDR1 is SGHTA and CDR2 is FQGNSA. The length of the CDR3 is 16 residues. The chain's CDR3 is CASSLFSGGPSNEQFF. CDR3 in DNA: TGTGCCAGCAGCTTATTTTCGGGGGGGCCCTCCAATGAGCAGTTCTTC. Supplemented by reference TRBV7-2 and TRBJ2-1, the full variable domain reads GAGVSQSPSNKVTEKGKDVELRCDPISGHTALYWYRQSLGQGLEFLIYFQGNSAPDKSGLPSDRFSAERTGGSVSTLTIQRTQQEDSAVYLCASSLFSGGPSNEQFFGPGTRLTVL.

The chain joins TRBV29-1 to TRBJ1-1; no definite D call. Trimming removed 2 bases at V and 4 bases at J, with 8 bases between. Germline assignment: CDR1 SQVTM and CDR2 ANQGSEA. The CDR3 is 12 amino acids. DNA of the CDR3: TGCAGCGTTGAAATGTCTATCACTGAAGCTTTCTTT. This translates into CSVEMSITEAFF.

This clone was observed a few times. CDR3 region: CASGRETQYF. The CDR3 nucleotides are TGTGCCAGTGGGCGAGAGACCCAGTACTTC. The J gene is TRBJ2-5, the V gene TRBV19; D is unresolved. The CDR3 runs 10 residues. The germline CDR1 and CDR2 sequences are LNHDA and SQIVND (reference sequence). Trimming removed 8 bases at V and 4 bases at J, with 5 bases between.

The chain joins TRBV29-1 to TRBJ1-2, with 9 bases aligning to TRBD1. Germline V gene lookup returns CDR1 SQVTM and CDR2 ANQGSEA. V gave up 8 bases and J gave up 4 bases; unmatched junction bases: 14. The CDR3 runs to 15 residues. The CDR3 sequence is CSPPDYRGLPYGYTF. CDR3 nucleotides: TGCAGCCCGCCTGATTACAGGGGGCTACCCTATGGCTACACCTTC. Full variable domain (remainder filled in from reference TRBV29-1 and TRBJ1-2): SAVISQKPSRDICQRGTSLTIQCQVDSQVTMMFWYRQQPGQSLTLIATANQGSEATYESGFVIDKFPISRPNLTFSTLTVSNMSPEDSSIYLCSPPDYRGLPYGYTFGSGTRLTVV.

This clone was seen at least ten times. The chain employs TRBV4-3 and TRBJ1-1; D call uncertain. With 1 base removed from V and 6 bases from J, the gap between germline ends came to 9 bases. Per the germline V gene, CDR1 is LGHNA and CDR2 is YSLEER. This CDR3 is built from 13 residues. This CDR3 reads CASSQVVAAEAFF. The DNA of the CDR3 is TGCGCCAGCAGCCAAGTCGTGGCCGCTGAAGCTTTCTTT.

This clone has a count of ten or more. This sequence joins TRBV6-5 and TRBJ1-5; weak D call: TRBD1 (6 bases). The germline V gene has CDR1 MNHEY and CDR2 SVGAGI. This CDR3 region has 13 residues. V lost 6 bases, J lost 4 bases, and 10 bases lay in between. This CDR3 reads CASRQGTNQPQHF. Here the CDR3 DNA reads TGTGCCAGCAGACAGGGAACGAATCAGCCCCAGCATTTT.

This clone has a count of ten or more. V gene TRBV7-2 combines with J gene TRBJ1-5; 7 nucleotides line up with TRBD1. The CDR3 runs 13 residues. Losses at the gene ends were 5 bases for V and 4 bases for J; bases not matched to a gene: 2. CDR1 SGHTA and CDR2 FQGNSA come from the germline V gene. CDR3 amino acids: CASSDRANQPQHF. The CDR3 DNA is TGTGCCAGCAGCGACAGGGCTAATCAGCCCCAGCATTTT. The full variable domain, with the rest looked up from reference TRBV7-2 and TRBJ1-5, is GAGVSQSPSNKVTEKGKDVELRCDPISGHTALYWYRQSLGQGLEFLIYFQGNSAPDKSGLPSDRFSAERTGGSVSTLTIQRTQQEDSAVYLCASSDRANQPQHFGDGTRLSIL.

CDR3 nucleotide sequence: TGTGCCAGCAACTGGCGGGGGGGCGGGACAGATACGCAGTATTTT. As protein: CASNWRGGGTDTQYF. The chain uses TRBV2 and TRBJ2-3; 9 bases are a match to TRBD2. The V segment lost 7 bases and the J segment 3 bases; nucleotides outside the gene matches: 8. CDR1 is SNHLY, CDR2 FYNNEI, per germline. The CDR3 sequence is 15 residues long.

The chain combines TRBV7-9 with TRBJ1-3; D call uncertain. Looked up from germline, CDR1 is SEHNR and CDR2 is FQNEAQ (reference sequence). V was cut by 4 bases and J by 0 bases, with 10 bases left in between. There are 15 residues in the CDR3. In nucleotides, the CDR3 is TGTGCCAGCAGCTGGGTCGGCGGCTCTGGAAACACCATATATTTT. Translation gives CASSWVGGSGNTIYF.

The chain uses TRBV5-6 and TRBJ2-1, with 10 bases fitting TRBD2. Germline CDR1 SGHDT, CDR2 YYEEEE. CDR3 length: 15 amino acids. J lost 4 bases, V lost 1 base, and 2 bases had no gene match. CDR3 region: CASSLSSGGYNEQFF. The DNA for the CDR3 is TGTGCCAGCAGCTTGTCTAGCGGGGGTTACAATGAGCAGTTCTTC.

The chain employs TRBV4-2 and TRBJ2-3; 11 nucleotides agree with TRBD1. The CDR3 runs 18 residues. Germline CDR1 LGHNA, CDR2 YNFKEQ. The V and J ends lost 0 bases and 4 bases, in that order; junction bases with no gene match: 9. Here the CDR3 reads CASSQERLGGQGADTQYF. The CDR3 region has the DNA TGTGCCAGCAGCCAAGAGAGGCTGGGGGGACAGGGGGCAGATACGCAGTATTTT.

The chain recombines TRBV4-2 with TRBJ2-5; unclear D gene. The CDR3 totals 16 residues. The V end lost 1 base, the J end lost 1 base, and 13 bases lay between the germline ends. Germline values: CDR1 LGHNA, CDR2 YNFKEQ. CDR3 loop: CASSQVSGRFQETQYF. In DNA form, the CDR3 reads TGTGCCAGCAGCCAAGTCTCAGGTCGGTTCCAAGAGACCCAGTACTTC.

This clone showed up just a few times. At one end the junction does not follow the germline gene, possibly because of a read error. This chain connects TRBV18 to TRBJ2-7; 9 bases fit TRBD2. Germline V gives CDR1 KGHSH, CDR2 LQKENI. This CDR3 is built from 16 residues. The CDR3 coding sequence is TGTGCCAGCTCACCATTCGGAGGCGGGGGGGCCTATGAGCAGTACTTC. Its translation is CASSPFGGGGAYEQYF.

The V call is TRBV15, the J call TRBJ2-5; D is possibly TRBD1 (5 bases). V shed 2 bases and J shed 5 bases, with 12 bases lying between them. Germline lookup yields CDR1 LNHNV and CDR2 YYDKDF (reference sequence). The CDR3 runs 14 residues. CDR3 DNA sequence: TGTGCCACCAGCAGACGTGGGGCCGAGGAGACCCAGTACTTC. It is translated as CATSRRGAEETQYF.

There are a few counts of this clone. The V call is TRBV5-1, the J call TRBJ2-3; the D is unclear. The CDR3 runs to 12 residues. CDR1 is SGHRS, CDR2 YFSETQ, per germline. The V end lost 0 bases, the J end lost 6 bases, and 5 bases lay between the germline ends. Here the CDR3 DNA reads TGCGCCAGCAGCTTGGCTCAGGATACGCAGTATTTT. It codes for CASSLAQDTQYF.

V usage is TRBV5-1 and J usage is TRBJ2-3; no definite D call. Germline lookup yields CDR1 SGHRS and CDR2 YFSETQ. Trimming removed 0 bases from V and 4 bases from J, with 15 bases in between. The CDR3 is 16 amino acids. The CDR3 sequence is CASSLGETSRPDTQYF. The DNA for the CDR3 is TGCGCCAGCAGCTTGGGAGAGACAAGCCGGCCAGATACGCAGTATTTT. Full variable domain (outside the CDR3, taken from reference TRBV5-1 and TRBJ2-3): KAGVTQTPRYLIKTRGQQVTLSCSPISGHRSVSWYQQTPGQGLQFLFEYFSETQRNKGNFPGRFSGRQFSNSRSEMNVSTLELGDSALYLCASSLGETSRPDTQYFGPGTRLTVL.

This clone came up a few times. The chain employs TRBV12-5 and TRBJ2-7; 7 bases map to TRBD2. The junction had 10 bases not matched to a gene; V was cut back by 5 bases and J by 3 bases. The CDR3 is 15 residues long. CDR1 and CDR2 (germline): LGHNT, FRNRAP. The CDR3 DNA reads TGTGCTAGTGGTCCTGGTCCGGGGGGATTCTACGAGCAGTACTTC. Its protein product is CASGPGPGGFYEQYF.

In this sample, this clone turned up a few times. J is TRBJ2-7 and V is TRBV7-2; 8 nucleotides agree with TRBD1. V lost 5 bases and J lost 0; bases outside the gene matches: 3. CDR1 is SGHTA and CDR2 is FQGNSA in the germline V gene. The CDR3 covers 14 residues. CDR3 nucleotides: TGTGCCAGCAGCCACGGACAGGGCTCCTACGAGCAGTACTTC. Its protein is CASSHGQGSYEQYF.

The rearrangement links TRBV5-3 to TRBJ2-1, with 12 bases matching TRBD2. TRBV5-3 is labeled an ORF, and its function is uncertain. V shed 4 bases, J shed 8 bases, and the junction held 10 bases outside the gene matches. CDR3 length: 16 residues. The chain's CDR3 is CARSPTSGGRIDEQFF. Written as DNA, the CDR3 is TGTGCCAGAAGCCCCACTAGCGGGGGGCGCATCGATGAGCAGTTCTTC.

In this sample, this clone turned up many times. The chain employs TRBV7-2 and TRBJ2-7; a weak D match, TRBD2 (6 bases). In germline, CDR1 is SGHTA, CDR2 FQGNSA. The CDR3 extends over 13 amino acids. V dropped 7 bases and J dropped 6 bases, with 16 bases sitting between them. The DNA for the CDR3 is TGTGCCAGCACCTCTTGGAGGGACGGCGAGCAGTACTTC. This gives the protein CASTSWRDGEQYF.

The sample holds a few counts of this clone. The CDR3 protein is CASSLDREGGQYF. CDR3 sequence (DNA): TGTGCCAGCAGCTTAGACAGGGAGGGCGGGCAGTACTTC. The chain joins TRBV13 to TRBJ2-7; weak D call: TRBD2 (7 bases). There are 13 residues in the CDR3. CDR1 PRHDT and CDR2 FYEKMQ come from the germline V gene (reference sequence). The V end was cut by 1 base, the J end by 9 bases, with 13 bases between.

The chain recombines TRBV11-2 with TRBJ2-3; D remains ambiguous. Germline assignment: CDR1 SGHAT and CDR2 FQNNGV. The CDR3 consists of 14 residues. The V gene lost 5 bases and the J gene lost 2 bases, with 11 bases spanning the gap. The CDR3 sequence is CASSPPYSTDTQYF. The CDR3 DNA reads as TGTGCCAGCAGCCCGCCCTATTCCACAGATACGCAGTATTTT.

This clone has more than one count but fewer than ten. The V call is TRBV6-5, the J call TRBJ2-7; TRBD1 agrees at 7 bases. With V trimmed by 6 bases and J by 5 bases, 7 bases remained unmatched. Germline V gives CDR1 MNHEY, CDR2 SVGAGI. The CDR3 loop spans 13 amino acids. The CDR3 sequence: CASSFRGSHEQYF. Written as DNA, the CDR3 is TGTGCCAGCAGCTTCAGGGGGTCCCACGAGCAGTACTTC.

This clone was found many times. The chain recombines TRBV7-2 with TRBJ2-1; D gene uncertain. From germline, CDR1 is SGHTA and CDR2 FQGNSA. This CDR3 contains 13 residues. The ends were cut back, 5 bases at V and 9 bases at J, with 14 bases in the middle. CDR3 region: CASSPPAAVEQFF. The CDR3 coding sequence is TGTGCCAGCAGCCCCCCGGCGGCGGTTGAGCAGTTCTTC.

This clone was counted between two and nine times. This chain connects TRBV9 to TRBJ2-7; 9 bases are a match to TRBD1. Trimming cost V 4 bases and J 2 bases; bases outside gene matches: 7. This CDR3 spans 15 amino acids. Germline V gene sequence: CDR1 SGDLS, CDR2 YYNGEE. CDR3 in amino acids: CASSPRTGATYEQYF. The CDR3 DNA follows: TGTGCCAGCAGCCCCCGGACAGGGGCAACCTACGAGCAGTACTTC.

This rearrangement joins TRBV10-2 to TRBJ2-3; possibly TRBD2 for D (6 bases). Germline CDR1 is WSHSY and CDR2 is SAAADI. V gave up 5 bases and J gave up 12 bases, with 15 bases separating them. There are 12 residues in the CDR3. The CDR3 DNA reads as TGCGCCAGCAGTCACCGGGACTCCCCCCAGTATTTT. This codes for CASSHRDSPQYF.

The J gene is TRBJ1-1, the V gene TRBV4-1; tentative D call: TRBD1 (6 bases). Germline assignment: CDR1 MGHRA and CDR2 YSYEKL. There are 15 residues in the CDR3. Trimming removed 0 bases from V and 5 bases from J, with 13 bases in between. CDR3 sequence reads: CASSQESGTTTEAFF. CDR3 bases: TGCGCCAGCAGCCAAGAATCCGGGACAACGACTGAAGCTTTCTTT.

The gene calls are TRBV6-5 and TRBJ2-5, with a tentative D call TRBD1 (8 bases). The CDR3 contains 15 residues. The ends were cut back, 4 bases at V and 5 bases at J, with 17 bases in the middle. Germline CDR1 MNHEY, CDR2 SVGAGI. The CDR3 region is CASSSFDRGGETQYF. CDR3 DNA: TGTGCCAGCAGTTCCTTCGACAGGGGAGGGGAGACCCAGTACTTC.

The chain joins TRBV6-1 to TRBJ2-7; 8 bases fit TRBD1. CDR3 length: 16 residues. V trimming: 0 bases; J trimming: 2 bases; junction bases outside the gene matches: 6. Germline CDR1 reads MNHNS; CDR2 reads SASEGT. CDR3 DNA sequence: TGTGCCAGCAGTGAAGCGAGGACAGGGCCCACCTACGAGCAGTACTTC. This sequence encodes CASSEARTGPTYEQYF.